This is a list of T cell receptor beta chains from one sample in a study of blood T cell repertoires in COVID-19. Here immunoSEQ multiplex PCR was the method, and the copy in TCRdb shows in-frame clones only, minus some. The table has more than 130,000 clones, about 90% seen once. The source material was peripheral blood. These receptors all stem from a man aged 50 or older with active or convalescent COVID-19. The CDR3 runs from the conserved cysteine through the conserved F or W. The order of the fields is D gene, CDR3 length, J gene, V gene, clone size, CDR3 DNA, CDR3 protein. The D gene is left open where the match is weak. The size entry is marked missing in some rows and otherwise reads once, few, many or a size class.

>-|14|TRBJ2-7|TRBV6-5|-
TGTGCCAGCAGTTATCGACAGGGAGGTTACGAGCAGTACTTC
CASSYRQGGYEQYF
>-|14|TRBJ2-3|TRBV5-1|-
TGCGCCAGCAGCCTGAGCGCTAGTAGAGATACGCAGTATTTT
CASSLSASRDTQYF
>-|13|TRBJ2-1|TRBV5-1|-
TGCGCCAGCAGGAAGAGCTCCTACAATGAGCAGTTCTTC
CASRKSSYNEQFF
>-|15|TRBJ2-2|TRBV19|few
TGTGCCAGTAGTAGTAGCGTATATTTCCCCGGGGAGCTGTTTTTT
CASSSSVYFPGELFF
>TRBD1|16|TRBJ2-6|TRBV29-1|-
TGCAGCGTTGCGGGACAGGCCGTTGACGGGGCCAACGTCCTGACTTTC
CSVAGQAVDGANVLTF
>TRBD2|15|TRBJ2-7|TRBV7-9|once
TGTGCCAGCAGAGCGGGACTAGCGGGAGTCTACGAGCAGTACTTC
CASRAGLAGVYEQYF
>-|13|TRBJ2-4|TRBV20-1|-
TGCAGTGCTAGTTCTCCCGGTATAGACATTCAGTACTTC
CSASSPGIDIQYF
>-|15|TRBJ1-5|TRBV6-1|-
TGTGCCAGCAGTGAAATCGGGCAGGGGAGTCAGCCCCAGCATTTT
CASSEIGQGSQPQHF
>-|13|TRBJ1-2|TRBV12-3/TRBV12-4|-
TGTGCCAGCAGTCTTTTGAGGAAGAGTGGCTACACCTTC
CASSLLRKSGYTF
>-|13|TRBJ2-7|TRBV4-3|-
TGCGCCAGCAGCCAACGGGGAGCCTACGAGCAGTACTTC
CASSQRGAYEQYF
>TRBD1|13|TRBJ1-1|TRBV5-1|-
TGCGCCAGCAGCAACAGGGGGAACACTGAAGCTTTCTTT
CASSNRGNTEAFF
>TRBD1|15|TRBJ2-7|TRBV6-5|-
TGTGCCAGCAGCCCCGCGCGGACAGGCCTCTACGAGCAGTACTTC
CASSPARTGLYEQYF
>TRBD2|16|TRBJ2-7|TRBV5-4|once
TGTGCCAGCAGCTTGGCGAGTAGCGGGAGGGTTCTCGAGCAGTACTTC
CASSLASSGRVLEQYF
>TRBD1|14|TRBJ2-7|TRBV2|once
TGTGCCAGCAGTGGAGGGACAGCTGTCTACGAGCAGTACTTC
CASSGGTAVYEQYF
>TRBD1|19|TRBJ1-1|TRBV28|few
TGTGCCAGCAGTTTAGGATTAATATGGACAGGCGTTATGAACACTGAAGCTTTCTTT
CASSLGLIWTGVMNTEAFF
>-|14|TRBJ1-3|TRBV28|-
TGTGCCAGCAGAGCTAGACTTCGGAGAAACACCATATATTTT
CASRARLRRNTIYF
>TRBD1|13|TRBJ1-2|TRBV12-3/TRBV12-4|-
TGTGCCAGCAGTTTATCAGGGGGCCGAGGCTACACCTTC
CASSLSGGRGYTF
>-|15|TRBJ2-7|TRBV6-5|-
TGTGCCAGCAGTCCCCAGGGGTCTCTCTCCTACGAGCAGTACTTC
CASSPQGSLSYEQYF
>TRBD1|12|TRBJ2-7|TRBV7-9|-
TGTGCCAGCAGCCCGGGGACAGGGAGGAGGTACTTC
CASSPGTGRRYF
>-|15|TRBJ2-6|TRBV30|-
TGTGCCTGGGACAAACGAGGCTCTGGGGCCAACGTCCTGACTTTC
CAWDKRGSGANVLTF
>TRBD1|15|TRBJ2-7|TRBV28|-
TGTGCCAGCAGTCCCGGGACAGGGGGCTCCTACGAGCAGTACTTC
CASSPGTGGSYEQYF
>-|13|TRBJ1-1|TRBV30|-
TGTGCCTGGACAGACACCACGAACACTGAAGCTTTCTTT
CAWTDTTNTEAFF
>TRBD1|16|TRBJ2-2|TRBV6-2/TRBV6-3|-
TGTGCCAGCAGTTACAGAGGGGGCTTGGACACCGGGGAGCTGTTTTTT
CASSYRGGLDTGELFF
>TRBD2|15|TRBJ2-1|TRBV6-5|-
TGTGCCAGCAGTTACGCAGCGGGGAACTACAATGAGCAGTTCTTC
CASSYAAGNYNEQFF
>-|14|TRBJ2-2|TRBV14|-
TGTGCCAGCAGCCTAGGAGGACCCACCGGGGAGCTGTTTTTT
CASSLGGPTGELFF
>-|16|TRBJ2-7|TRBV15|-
TGTGCCACCAGCAGCCGCCGCCCTAGGGGAGGAGACGAGCAGTACTTC
CATSSRRPRGGDEQYF
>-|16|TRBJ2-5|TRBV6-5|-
TGTGCCAGCAGTTACAGGCCAGGAAGGTACCAAGAGACCCAGTACTTC
CASSYRPGRYQETQYF
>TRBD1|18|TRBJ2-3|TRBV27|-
TGTGCCAGCAGTTTAAAAGCAGGGGGCCTTTCTTCCACAGATACGCAGTATTTT
CASSLKAGGLSSTDTQYF
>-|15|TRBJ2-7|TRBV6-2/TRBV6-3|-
TGTGCCAGCAGCCACCGCCCAGGGGTTCCCTACGAGCAGTACTTC
CASSHRPGVPYEQYF
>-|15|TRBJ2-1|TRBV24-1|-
TGTGCCACCAGTGATTTCCGCGACTCCTACAATGAGCAGTTCTTC
CATSDFRDSYNEQFF
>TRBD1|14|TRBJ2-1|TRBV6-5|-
TGTGCCACCTGGACAGGGGGCCAATACAATGAGCAGTTCTTC
CATWTGGQYNEQFF
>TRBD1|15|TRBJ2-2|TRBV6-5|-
TGTGCCAGCAGTCGGGACAGGGCTGGCACCGGGGAGCTGTTTTTT
CASSRDRAGTGELFF
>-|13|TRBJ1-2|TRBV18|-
TGTGCCAGCTCACCTGACAGCCTCTATGGCTACACCTTC
CASSPDSLYGYTF
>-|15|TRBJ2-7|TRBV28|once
TGTGCCAGCAGGCATGGAGACAGACAAGCCTACGAGCAGTACTTC
CASRHGDRQAYEQYF
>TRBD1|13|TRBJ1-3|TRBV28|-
TGTGCCAGCAGGACAGGGGCTGGAAACACCATATATTTT
CASRTGAGNTIYF
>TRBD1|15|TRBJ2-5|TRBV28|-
TGTGCCAGCAGTTTATGGTCGACAGGGCAAGAGACCCAGTACTTC
CASSLWSTGQETQYF
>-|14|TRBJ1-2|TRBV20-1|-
TGCAGTGCTAGTTTAGCGGGGGTGTTCTATGGCTACACCTTC
CSASLAGVFYGYTF
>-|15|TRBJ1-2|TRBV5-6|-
TGTGCCAGCAGTTTCTTGGTACGGGATAACTATGGCTACACCTTC
CASSFLVRDNYGYTF
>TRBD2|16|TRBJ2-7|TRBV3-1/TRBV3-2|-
TGTGCCAGCAGCCGGTATACTAGCGGGACCAGGAACGAGCAGTACTTC
CASSRYTSGTRNEQYF
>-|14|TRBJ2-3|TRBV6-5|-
TGTGCCAGCAGTTACTCGACTTACACAGATACGCAGTATTTT
CASSYSTYTDTQYF